Shown below are 11 T cell receptor beta chains from a single sample sequenced in a study of shared clonotypes between healthy human individuals. Clones were sequenced by immunoSEQ multiplex PCR, and TCRdb holds only the in-frame ones, with some missing. Here the sample spans roughly 2.5 million clones, about 92% being singletons. Material: naive CD4+ T cells sorted from blood. Subset in this sample: CD45RA+ positively selected. These receptors were collected from a man between 18 and 29 years old in good health.

The gene calls are TRBV2 and TRBJ2-3, with TRBD1 identical over 7 bases. The trim removed 10 bases at V and 3 bases at J, leaving 10 bases unmatched. The CDR3 covers 14 residues. The germline V gene has CDR1 SNHLY and CDR2 FYNNEI. CDR3 bases: TGTGCCATCTTTTACAGGGGCCAAACAGATACGCAGTATTTT. Its translation: CAIFYRGQTDTQYF.

The chain has TRBV27 and TRBJ2-7; maybe TRBD2 (5 bases). Trimming cost V 3 bases and J 1 base, with 10 bases left between them. Looked up from germline, CDR1 is MNHEY and CDR2 is SMNVEV (reference sequence). The CDR3 has 14 amino acids. CDR3 loop: CASSFPGRSYEQYF. In nucleotides, the CDR3 is TGTGCCAGCAGTTTCCCGGGAAGGTCCTACGAGCAGTACTTC.

About this clone itself: This CDR3 is also generated by other DNA sequences in the sample. J is TRBJ1-1 and V is TRBV7-9; D remains unclear. V was pared by 3 bases and J by 0 bases, with 2 bases between. CDR3 size: 12 residues. CDR1 and CDR2 from the germline V gene are SEHNR and FQNEAQ (reference sequence). The CDR3 is CASSLMNTEAFF. The CDR3 nucleotides are TGTGCCAGCAGCTTGATGAACACTGAAGCTTTCTTT.

The rearrangement uses TRBV7-2 and TRBJ2-7; 13 positions match TRBD2. Germline values: CDR1 SGHTA, CDR2 FQGNSA. The CDR3 extends over 16 amino acids. V shed 5 bases, J shed 7 bases, and the junction held 11 bases outside the gene matches. CDR3 in DNA: TGTGCCAGCAGCCCTAGGGGACTAGCGGGATGGAAAGAGCAGTACTTC. Protein: CASSPRGLAGWKEQYF.

The chain couples TRBV6-6 to TRBJ2-1, with 7 nucleotides matching TRBD2. Germline-derived CDR1 and CDR2 are MNHNY and SVGAGI (reference sequence). The V and J ends lost 2 bases and 8 bases, in that order; junction bases with no gene match: 9. The CDR3 has 15 residues. CDR3 nucleotide sequence: TGTGCCAGCAGTTACCCGAGACTAGCCTCCGATGAGCAGTTCTTC. Translation: CASSYPRLASDEQFF.

The V gene is TRBV5-1, the J gene TRBJ2-7; maybe TRBD1 (6 bases). Trimming cost V 7 bases and J 1 base, with 12 bases left between them. The CDR3 contains 13 residues. In germline, CDR1 is SGHRS, CDR2 YFSETQ. The CDR3 DNA follows: TGCGCCAGCTCGGCAGGGGAGTCCTACGAGCAGTACTTC. This translates into CASSAGESYEQYF.

The chain employs TRBV27 and TRBJ2-5; the D call may be TRBD1 or TRBD2 (5 bases each). This CDR3 contains 13 residues. Germline-derived CDR1 and CDR2 are MNHEY and SMNVEV (reference sequence). The V end lost 6 bases, the J end lost 5 bases, and 13 bases lay between the germline ends. The CDR3 nucleotides are TGTGCCAGCAGGACGTGGGGGTCGGAGACCCAGTACTTC. Translation: CASRTWGSETQYF.

V gene TRBV7-9 combines with J gene TRBJ1-1; 8 bases align to TRBD1. Germline trimming cut 5 bases from V and 4 bases from J; bases unmatched to any gene: 12. The CDR3 spans 16 residues. Germline CDR1 reads SEHNR; CDR2 reads FQNEAQ (reference sequence). The CDR3 coding sequence is TGTGCCAGCAGCCTAGTCCCACAGGGGGTACGCACTGAAGCTTTCTTT. Protein: CASSLVPQGVRTEAFF.

This clone was observed once. The chain couples TRBV5-4 to TRBJ2-3; 9 nucleotides agree with TRBD1. Germline CDR1 SGHNT, CDR2 YYREEE (reference sequence). CDR3 length: 19 residues. V lost 5 bases to trimming and J lost 1 base; unmatched junction nucleotides: 17. The CDR3 DNA reads as TGTGCCAGCAGGAAGGGGGGACAGGGCCTTTATGGGGGCACAGATACGCAGTATTTT. It specifies CASRKGGQGLYGGTDTQYF.

V and J are TRBV6-5 and TRBJ2-7; D ambiguous. There are 13 residues in the CDR3. V shed 4 bases and J shed 3 bases, with 10 bases lying between them. Germline V gives CDR1 MNHEY, CDR2 SVGAGI. This CDR3 reads CASSSTVHYEQYF. DNA for the CDR3: TGTGCCAGCAGTTCGACGGTCCACTACGAGCAGTACTTC.

About this clone itself: The sample holds other DNA sequences that translate to the same CDR3. The chain links TRBV5-1 to TRBJ2-1; D is perhaps TRBD2 (5 bases). The CDR3 has 15 residues. V lost 4 bases to trimming and J lost 0 bases, with 11 bases between them. Germline V gene sequence: CDR1 SGHRS, CDR2 YFSETQ. CDR3 loop: CASSPDSSSYNEQFF. The CDR3 DNA reads TGCGCCAGCAGCCCGGACTCGAGCTCCTACAATGAGCAGTTCTTC.